Presented here are 6 T cell receptor delta chains from one specimen sequenced in a study of gamma-delta T cells after stem cell transplantation. TCRdb made new clone calls on the RT-PCR reads using CATT. The repertoire consists of under 1,400 delta-chain clones, with under 3.5% occurring once and the leading ten covering about 68%. The material sequenced was gamma-delta T cells. These receptors were taken from a human donor. It is not recorded whose cells these are; they may come from a transplant donor.

The sample holds a few counts of this clone. A far larger clone is off by one base, so a read error is likely. Other DNA sequences within the sample encode an identical CDR3. The chain carries TRDV2 and TRDJ1; 7 nucleotides line up with TRDD2. Germline values: CDR1 GEAIGNYY, CDR2 EKD. V lost 2 bases and J lost 8; bases outside the gene matches: 22. This CDR3 contains 18 residues. CDR3 nucleotide sequence: TGTGCCTGTGACAGCGTTCCTACCGTACCTCCCCACCGGGGCAAACTCATCTTT. As protein: CACDSVPTVPPHRGKLIF.

This clone was seen only a few times. Since a far larger clone is one base different, this is likely a read error. The J gene is TRDJ1, the V gene TRDV2; 9 nucleotides align to TRDD3. The V segment lost 0 bases and the J segment 3 bases; nucleotides outside the gene matches: 4. CDR3 size: 15 residues. In germline, CDR1 is GEAIGNYY, CDR2 EKD. CDR3 DNA: TGTGCCTGTGACACCGGGGGATACAGCGCCGATAAACTCATCTTT. Protein sequence: CACDTGGYSADKLIF.

On this clone: A far larger clone is one nucleotide away, so this likely arose from a read error. This chain joins TRDV1 and TRDJ1, with 11 bases fitting TRDD3. V lost 1 base to trimming and J lost 1 base; unmatched junction nucleotides: 23. Germline V gene data show CDR1 as TSWWSYY and CDR2 as QGS. The CDR3 has 23 residues. The CDR3 spells CALGEQFFLRLVGDTRGTDKLIF. For the CDR3, the DNA is TGTGCTCTTGGGGAACAATTCTTCCTACGTTTAGTGGGGGATACGAGGGGCACCGATAAACTCATCTTT.

About this clone: The likely explanation is a read error, given a far larger clone one base away. V usage is TRDV2 and J usage is TRDJ1; 7 bases match TRDD3. The germline V gene has CDR1 GEAIGNYY and CDR2 EKD. This CDR3 is built from 15 residues. CDR3 coding DNA: TGTGCCTGTGGCACCGTGGGGGAAGTCACCGATAAACTCATCTTT. Protein product: CACGTVGEVTDKLIF.

This clone was counted a few times. V gene TRDV1 combines with J gene TRDJ2, with 12 bases matching TRDD3. This CDR3 region has 25 residues. V trimming: 1 base; J trimming: 8 bases; junction bases outside the gene matches: 32. Germline V lookup: CDR1 TSWWSYY, CDR2 QGS. The CDR3 region is CALGEPTPLLGLTDWGILGRAQLFF. CDR3 nucleotide sequence: TGTGCTCTTGGGGAACCTACCCCCCTCCTGGGCTTAACGGACTGGGGGATACTGGGAAGGGCACAACTCTTCTTT.

With regard to this clone: This sequence is one base from a far larger clone and is likely a read error. The gene calls are TRDV2 and TRDJ1, with TRDD3 matching 13 bases. From germline, CDR1 is GEAIGNYY and CDR2 EKD. The CDR3 is 19 amino acids. V shed 1 base, J shed 0 bases, and the junction held 10 bases outside the gene matches. The CDR3 DNA follows: TGTGCCTGTGACACTTTATCACTGGGGGATACGATGGACACCGATAAACTCATCTTT. Its translation: CACDTLSLGDTMDTDKLIF.